This TCR beta chain derives from a study of OX40 agonist ivuxolimab in advanced cancers. About the research overall: An anti-OX40 (CD134) antibody with agonistic activity, ivuxolimab, was administered to patients. Regarding the study as a whole: Compared with others, partial responders at 0.1-3.0 mg/kg displayed clonal expansion among the lowest.

This CDR3 comprises 19 residues. V shed 1 base and J 4 bases; nucleotides not matched to a gene: 16. CDR1 is SGDLS and CDR2 is YYNGEE in the germline V gene. About this clone itself: Its antigen is unidentified.

Some clones are missing from TCRdb's copy, which holds only in-frame ones; the method was immunoSEQ multiplex PCR. The sample includes approximately 70,000 clones, approximately 86% of them seen just once. This chain links TRBV9 with TRBJ2-2, with 7 bases lining up with TRBD1. The input for sequencing was CD4+ or CD8+ T cells sorted from blood, taken in a trial of the OX40 agonist ivuxolimab. This receptor was taken from an adult with an advanced solid tumor such as melanoma, head and neck, liver or kidney cancer. This CDR3 reads CASSVYAGGPARVTGELFF. CDR3 in DNA: TGTGCCAGCAGCGTATATGCAGGGGGACCAGCGCGTGTCACCGGGGAGCTGTTTTTT.